The source of this T cell receptor beta chain is a study of T cell clones after liver transplantation. Study context: Without induction therapy, subjects received standard immunosuppression until 12-24 months post-transplant.

General study results and limits: Post-transplant time points were not standardized, so conclusions are preliminary.

Turning to this clone: The antigen is not known.

Produced via immunoSEQ multiplex PCR; TCRdb's table is partial and in-frame only. The sample lists some 80,000 clones; around 80% were seen once. Material: CD4+ T cells from blood, obtained around 50 months after liver transplant. The clonotype originates from a human patient who received a liver transplant. The T cells may partly be graft donor cells.

DNA for the CDR3: TGTGCCAGCAGCCTTAACGGGGGAGAGGAGCCCCAGCATTTT. Its translation: CASSLNGGEEPQHF. The V gene is TRBV9, the J gene TRBJ1-5; weak D call: TRBD1 (5 bases). Trimming took 4 bases from V and 8 from J, leaving 16 bases between them. Looked up from germline, CDR1 is SGDLS and CDR2 is YYNGEE. The CDR3 contains 14 residues.